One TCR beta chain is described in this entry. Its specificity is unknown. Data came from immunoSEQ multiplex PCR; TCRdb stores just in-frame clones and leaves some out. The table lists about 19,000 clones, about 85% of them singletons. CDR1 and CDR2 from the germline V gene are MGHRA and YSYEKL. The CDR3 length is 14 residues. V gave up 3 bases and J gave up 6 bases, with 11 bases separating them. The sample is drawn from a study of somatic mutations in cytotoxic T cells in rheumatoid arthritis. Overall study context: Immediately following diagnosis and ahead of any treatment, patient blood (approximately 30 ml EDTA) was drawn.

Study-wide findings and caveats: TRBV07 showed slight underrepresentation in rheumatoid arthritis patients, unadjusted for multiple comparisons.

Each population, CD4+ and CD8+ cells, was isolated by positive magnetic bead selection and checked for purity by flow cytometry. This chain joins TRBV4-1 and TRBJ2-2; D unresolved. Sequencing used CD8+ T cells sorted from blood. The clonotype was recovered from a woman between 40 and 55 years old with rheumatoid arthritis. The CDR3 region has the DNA TGCGCCAGCAGCCAGTTCCCAGAGGCCGGGGAGCTGTTTTTT. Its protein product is CASSQFPEAGELFF.